A selection of T cell receptor beta chains follows, all from one sample in a study of T cell changes during pregnancy in multiple sclerosis. Profiled with immunoSEQ multiplex PCR; TCRdb holds only in-frame clones, not every one. The sample records 35,000 to 40,000 clones, approximately 88% being singletons. This sample comprised CD4+ T cells from peripheral blood mononuclear cells, obtained before pregnancy. These receptors were taken from a female donor with multiple sclerosis, enrolled in a pregnancy study. Each CDR3 is given with its conserved first and last residue. D genes are given only for firm matches. Clone size is stated in some rows and not others, as once, few, many or a class when expanded.

cdr3_nt	cdr3_aa	d_call	j_call	v_call	clone_size
TGTGCCAGCAGCTTAACAGACCGGGACAGAGGCGAGCAGTACTTC	CASSLTDRDRGEQYF	TRBD1	TRBJ2-7	TRBV5-6	.
TGTGCCAGCAACTCAGGGCGGGAGGGCCGGGAGACCCAGTACTTC	CASNSGREGRETQYF	TRBD2	TRBJ2-5	TRBV6-5	.
TGCGCCAGCAGTGAAACAGGGTTAATGGATGCCGAGCAGTACTTC	CASSETGLMDAEQYF	.	TRBJ2-7	TRBV10-1	.
TGTGCCATCAGTGAGTCGAGGGATCAGCCCCAGCATTTT	CAISESRDQPQHF	.	TRBJ1-5	TRBV10-3	.
TGTGCCAGCAGCTTAGCGGTTCAAGCTCTAGCCAAAAACATTCAGTACTTC	CASSLAVQALAKNIQYF	.	TRBJ2-4	TRBV7-2	once
TGCGCCAGCAGAGTTGCAGGGGGCGCAGGCGAAAAACTGTTTTTT	CASRVAGGAGEKLFF	TRBD1	TRBJ1-4	TRBV10-2	.
TGTGCCAGTAGTATAGCAAGGGGTGACAATCAGCCCCAGCATTTT	CASSIARGDNQPQHF	.	TRBJ1-5	TRBV19	medium-sized
TGTGCCAGCAGTCAAGGTCCGGGACAGGGTTCAGGTCAGCCCCAGCATTTT	CASSQGPGQGSGQPQHF	TRBD1	TRBJ1-5	TRBV28	.
TGTGCCAGCAGTGAAAATCAGGCCCGCGGGGAACTGTTTTTT	CASSENQARGELFF	.	TRBJ1-4	TRBV2	.
TGTGCCTGGAGTATCGGGGTTCAGCATGGCTACACCTTC	CAWSIGVQHGYTF	.	TRBJ1-2	TRBV30	.
TGTGCCAGCAGTGATCAGAACTCTGGGGCCAACGTCCTGACTTTC	CASSDQNSGANVLTF	.	TRBJ2-6	TRBV6-4	.
TGTGCCAGCAGCTTAGCTAGGACTCGACCAGTGCAAGAGACCCAGTACTTC	CASSLARTRPVQETQYF	.	TRBJ2-5	TRBV7-9	.
TGCAGCGTTGGGGGGGAATATGGCTACGAGCAGTACTTC	CSVGGEYGYEQYF	.	TRBJ2-7	TRBV29-1	.
TGCGCCAGCAGCCAAGATCTGGGGACTGCAACCTACAATGAGCAGTTCTTC	CASSQDLGTATYNEQFF	.	TRBJ2-1	TRBV4-3	.
TGTGCCAGGTGTCGGGGACAGGGGTTTTACGAGCAGTACTTC	CARCRGQGFYEQYF	TRBD1	TRBJ2-7	TRBV19	.
TGTGCCTCCGCGGGGGGGGCTAGCGGGAGATACATTCAGTACTTC	CASAGGASGRYIQYF	TRBD2	TRBJ2-4	TRBV6-5	.
TGCGCCAGCAGCTTTTTTGGCGGGGGAGATACGCAGTATTTT	CASSFFGGGDTQYF	TRBD2	TRBJ2-3	TRBV5-1	.
TGTGCCAGCTCACGCGGGGGGCTATACGAGCAGTACTTC	CASSRGGLYEQYF	TRBD2	TRBJ2-7	TRBV18	.
TGCGCCAGCAGACTAGAACGGACAGGGTCTTCACCCCTCCACTTT	CASRLERTGSSPLHF	TRBD1	TRBJ1-6	TRBV4-3	.
TGTGCCAGCAGTGACAGGATTGGCTACACCTTC	CASSDRIGYTF	.	TRBJ1-2	TRBV6-5	.
TGTGCCAGCAGTTTATACCGCCCAGAGGGGACCCAGTACTTC	CASSLYRPEGTQYF	.	TRBJ2-5	TRBV27	.
TGTGCCAGCAGTACAGGACAGGGGGTAAATACGCAGTATTTT	CASSTGQGVNTQYF	TRBD1	TRBJ2-3	TRBV6-6	.
TGTGCCAGCAGCCCGACGAGAGGATGGTCCGAAGCTTTCTTT	CASSPTRGWSEAFF	.	TRBJ1-1	TRBV11-2	.
TGTGCCAGTACCACCCTCGGGGGAGGACGCATCTCCTACAATGAGCAGTTCTTC	CASTTLGGGRISYNEQFF	.	TRBJ2-1	TRBV19	.
TGCAGCGCGGAGGGGAGTAGCAAAGGCTACACCTTC	CSAEGSSKGYTF	.	TRBJ1-2	TRBV29-1	.
TGTGCCAGCAGCCTAGCGGGAGATTCCTACAATGAGCAGTTCTTC	CASSLAGDSYNEQFF	TRBD2	TRBJ2-1	TRBV5-4	once
TGTGCCAGCAGCTTAGAATTCTGGCTGGGGGGAACTAATGAAAAACTGTTTTTT	CASSLEFWLGGTNEKLFF	.	TRBJ1-4	TRBV7-2	.
TGCGCCAGCAGCTTGGGGACTTCGAACACCGGGGAGCTGTTTTTT	CASSLGTSNTGELFF	.	TRBJ2-2	TRBV5-1	.
TGCAGCGCTAGTGTTGAGTGGAACTCCTACGAGCAGTACTTC	CSASVEWNSYEQYF	.	TRBJ2-7	TRBV29-1	.
TGTGCCAGCAGCTTAGCGAACGGTCCAGAGCAGTACTTC	CASSLANGPEQYF	.	TRBJ2-7	TRBV11-3	.
TGCGCCAGCAGCCCACCGGACAGGGAAAAGGACGAGCAGTACTTC	CASSPPDREKDEQYF	TRBD1	TRBJ2-7	TRBV4-1	.
TGTGCCAGTAGTATAGAACAGGGGCTCTCCGAGCAGTACTTC	CASSIEQGLSEQYF	TRBD1	TRBJ2-7	TRBV19	.
TGTGCCAGCAGTTACGAAACAGGGGGCGCCTATGGCTACACCTTC	CASSYETGGAYGYTF	TRBD1	TRBJ1-2	TRBV6-5	.
TGTGCCTGGAGTAGAAATAGGGGAGAGACCCAGTACTTC	CAWSRNRGETQYF	.	TRBJ2-5	TRBV30	.
TGTGCCAGTGGAGCCGGGACTTCAAGCACAGATACGCAGTATTTT	CASGAGTSSTDTQYF	.	TRBJ2-3	TRBV19	.
TGTGCCAGCAGCTCCGGAGGCCGGGATACGCAGTATTTT	CASSSGGRDTQYF	.	TRBJ2-3	TRBV7-7	.
TGTGCCAGCAGCGTTGGGGGTAAGGGGGCCACTGAAGCTTTCTTT	CASSVGGKGATEAFF	TRBD1	TRBJ1-1	TRBV5-4	.
TGTGCCAGCTCCCAAGGACAGGGCTACGAGCAGTACTTC	CASSQGQGYEQYF	TRBD1	TRBJ2-7	TRBV18	.
TGTGCCAGCAGCCCTGCCGGGGGGCGAGAAAAACTGTTTTTT	CASSPAGGREKLFF	.	TRBJ1-4	TRBV5-5	few
TGCAGCGTTGCCAGGACAGGCACAGATACGCAGTATTTT	CSVARTGTDTQYF	.	TRBJ2-3	TRBV29-1	.
TGTGCCATCAGGGACAGTCAACAAGAGACCCAGTACTTC	CAIRDSQQETQYF	.	TRBJ2-5	TRBV10-3	.
TGTGCCAGCAGTTTTATATCCTCTGGGGCCAACGTCCTGACTTTC	CASSFISSGANVLTF	.	TRBJ2-6	TRBV28	.
TGTGCCAGCTCCCGTGGTGCAGGGATCGGAGAGACCCAGTACTTC	CASSRGAGIGETQYF	.	TRBJ2-5	TRBV18	.
TGTGCCATCAGAGGTATGGGACGGGGGGAAGATACGCAGTATTTT	CAIRGMGRGEDTQYF	TRBD2	TRBJ2-3	TRBV10-3	.
TGTGCCAGTAGCCAGGGGGGACACTATGGCTACACCTTC	CASSQGGHYGYTF	TRBD1	TRBJ1-2	TRBV19	.
TGTGCCAGCCGGACTAAGGGGGGACAGATCTATGGCTACACCTTC	CASRTKGGQIYGYTF	TRBD1	TRBJ1-2	TRBV19	few